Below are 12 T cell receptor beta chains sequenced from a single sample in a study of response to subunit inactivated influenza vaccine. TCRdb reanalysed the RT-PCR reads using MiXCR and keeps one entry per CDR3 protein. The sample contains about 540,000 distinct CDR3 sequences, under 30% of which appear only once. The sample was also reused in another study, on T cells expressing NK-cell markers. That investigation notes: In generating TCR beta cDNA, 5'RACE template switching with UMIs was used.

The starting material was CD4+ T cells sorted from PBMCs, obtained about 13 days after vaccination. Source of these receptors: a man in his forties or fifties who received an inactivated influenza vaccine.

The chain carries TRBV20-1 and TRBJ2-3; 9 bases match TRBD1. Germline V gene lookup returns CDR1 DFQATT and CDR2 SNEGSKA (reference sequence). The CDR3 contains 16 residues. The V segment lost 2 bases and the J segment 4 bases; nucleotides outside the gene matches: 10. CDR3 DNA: TGCAGTGCTAGACAACGAGACAGGGGGTGGGCAGATACGCAGTATTTT. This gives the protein CSARQRDRGWADTQYF.

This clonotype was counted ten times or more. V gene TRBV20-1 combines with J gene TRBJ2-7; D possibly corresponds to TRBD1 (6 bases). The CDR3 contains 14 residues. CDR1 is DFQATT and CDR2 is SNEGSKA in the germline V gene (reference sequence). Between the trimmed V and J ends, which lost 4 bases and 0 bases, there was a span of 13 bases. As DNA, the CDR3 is TGCAGTGCTACCCGACAGGACCTCTCCTACGAGCAGTACTTC. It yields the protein CSATRQDLSYEQYF.

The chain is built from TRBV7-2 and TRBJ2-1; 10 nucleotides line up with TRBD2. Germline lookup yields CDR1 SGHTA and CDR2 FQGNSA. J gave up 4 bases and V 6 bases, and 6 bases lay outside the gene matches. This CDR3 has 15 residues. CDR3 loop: CASSPSGGQYNEQFF. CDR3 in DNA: TGTGCCAGCAGTCCTAGCGGGGGCCAATACAATGAGCAGTTCTTC. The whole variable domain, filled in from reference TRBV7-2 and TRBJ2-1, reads GAGVSQSPSNKVTEKGKDVELRCDPISGHTALYWYRQSLGQGLEFLIYFQGNSAPDKSGLPSDRFSAERTGGSVSTLTIQRTQQEDSAVYLCASSPSGGQYNEQFFGPGTRLTVL.

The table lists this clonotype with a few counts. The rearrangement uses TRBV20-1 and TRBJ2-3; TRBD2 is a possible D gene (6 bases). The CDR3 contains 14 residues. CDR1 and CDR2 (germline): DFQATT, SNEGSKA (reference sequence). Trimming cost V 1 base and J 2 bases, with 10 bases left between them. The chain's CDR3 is CSARGRDPTDTQYF. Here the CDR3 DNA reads TGCAGTGCTAGAGGGCGGGACCCCACAGATACGCAGTATTTT.

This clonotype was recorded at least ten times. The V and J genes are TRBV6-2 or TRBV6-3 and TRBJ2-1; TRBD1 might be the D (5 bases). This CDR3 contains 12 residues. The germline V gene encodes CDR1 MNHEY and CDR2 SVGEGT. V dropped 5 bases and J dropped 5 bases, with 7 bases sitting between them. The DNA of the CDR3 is TGTGCCAGCAGTGGCAGGGACAATGAGCAGTTCTTC. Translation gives CASSGRDNEQFF.

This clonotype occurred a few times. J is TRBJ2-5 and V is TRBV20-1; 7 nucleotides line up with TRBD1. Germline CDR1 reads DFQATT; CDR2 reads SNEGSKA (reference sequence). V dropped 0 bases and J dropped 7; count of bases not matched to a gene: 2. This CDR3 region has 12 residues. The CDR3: CSARDPGGTQYF. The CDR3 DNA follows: TGCAGTGCTAGAGACCCAGGGGGGACCCAGTACTTC.

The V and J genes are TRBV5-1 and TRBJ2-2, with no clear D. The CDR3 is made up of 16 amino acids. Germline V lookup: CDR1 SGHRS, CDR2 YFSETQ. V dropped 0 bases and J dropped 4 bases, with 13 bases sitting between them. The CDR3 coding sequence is TGCGCCAGCAGCTTGGTTTCTGGAAGTGGCACCGGGGAGCTGTTTTTT. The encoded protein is CASSLVSGSGTGELFF.

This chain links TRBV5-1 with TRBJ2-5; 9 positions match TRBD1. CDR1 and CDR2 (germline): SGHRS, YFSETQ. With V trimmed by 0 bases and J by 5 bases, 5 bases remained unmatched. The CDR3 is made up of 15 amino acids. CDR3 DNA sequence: TGCGCCAGCAGCTTGGGAGGACAGGGGATGGAGACCCAGTACTTC. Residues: CASSLGGQGMETQYF.

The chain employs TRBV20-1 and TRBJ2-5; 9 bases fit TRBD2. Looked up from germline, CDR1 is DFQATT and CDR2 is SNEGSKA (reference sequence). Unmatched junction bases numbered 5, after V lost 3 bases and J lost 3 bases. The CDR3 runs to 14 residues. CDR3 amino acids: CSASRTSAKETQYF. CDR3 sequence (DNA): TGCAGTGCTAGCAGGACTAGCGCGAAAGAGACCCAGTACTTC.

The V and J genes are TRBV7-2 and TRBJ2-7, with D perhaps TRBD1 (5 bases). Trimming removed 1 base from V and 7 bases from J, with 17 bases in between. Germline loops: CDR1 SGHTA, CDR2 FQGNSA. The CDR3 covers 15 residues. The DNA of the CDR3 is TGTGCCAGCAGCTTAGAGGGATCCAGGGCCTCGGAGCAGTACTTC. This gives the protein CASSLEGSRASEQYF.

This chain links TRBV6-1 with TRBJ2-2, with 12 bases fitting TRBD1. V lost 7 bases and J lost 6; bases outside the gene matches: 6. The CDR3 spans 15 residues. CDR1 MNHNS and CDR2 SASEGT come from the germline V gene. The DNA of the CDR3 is TGTGCCAGCAAACCGGGACAGGGGGCGCCCGGGGAGCTGTTTTTT. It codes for CASKPGQGAPGELFF.

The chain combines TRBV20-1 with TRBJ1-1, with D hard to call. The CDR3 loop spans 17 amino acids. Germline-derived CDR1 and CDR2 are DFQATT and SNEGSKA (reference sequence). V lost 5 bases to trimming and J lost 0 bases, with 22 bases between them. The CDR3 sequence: CSALLLDWTDMNTEAFF. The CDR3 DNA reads TGCAGTGCTCTCCTACTCGACTGGACTGACATGAACACTGAAGCTTTCTTT.